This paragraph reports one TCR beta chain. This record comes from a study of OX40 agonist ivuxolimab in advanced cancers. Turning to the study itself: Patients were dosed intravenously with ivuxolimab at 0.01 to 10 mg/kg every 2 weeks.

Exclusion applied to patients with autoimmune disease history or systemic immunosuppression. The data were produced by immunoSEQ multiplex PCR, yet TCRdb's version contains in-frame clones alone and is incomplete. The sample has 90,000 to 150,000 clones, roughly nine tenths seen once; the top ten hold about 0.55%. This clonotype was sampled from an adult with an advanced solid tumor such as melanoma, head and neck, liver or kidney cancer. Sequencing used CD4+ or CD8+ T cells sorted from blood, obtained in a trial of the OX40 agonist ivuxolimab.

The CDR3 nucleotides are TGTGCCAGCAGTTTAGTAACAGGGGCCACAGATACGCAGTATTTT. Its translation: CASSLVTGATDTQYF. The rearrangement uses TRBV28 and TRBJ2-3, with 7 bases lining up with TRBD1. The germline gives CDR1 MDHEN, CDR2 SYDVKM. V lost 2 bases and J lost 2; bases outside the gene matches: 4. The CDR3 sequence is 15 residues long.